Listed below are T cell receptor beta chains from one sample, sequenced in a study of T cell responses to AZD1222 COVID-19 vaccine. This table comes from immunoSEQ multiplex PCR, and its TCRdb copy is limited to in-frame clones, with some not included. The sample lists 150,000 or so clones; 90% were seen once. Material: peripheral blood, obtained on day 0 of AZD1222 vaccination. These receptors were collected from an adult in good health. CDR3s include the opening cysteine and the closing phenylalanine or tryptophan. A D gene is named only where the DNA matches it firmly. Clone size appears in some rows only: once, few, many, or a class for an expanded clone.

d_call	clone_size	j_call	v_call	cdr3_nt	cdr3_aa
NA	NA	TRBJ1-2	TRBV19	TGTGCCAGTAGTATAGATCAGCGTTATGGCTACACCTTC	CASSIDQRYGYTF
TRBD2	NA	TRBJ2-7	TRBV5-1	TGCGCCAGCAGCTTGGTGGGCGGGAGATCTGGAGAGCAGTACTTC	CASSLVGGRSGEQYF
TRBD1	NA	TRBJ2-1	TRBV7-9	TGTGCCAGCAGCCCCAGACAGGGCTTCAATGAGCAGTTCTTC	CASSPRQGFNEQFF
NA	NA	TRBJ1-1	TRBV7-6	TGTGCCAGCAGCCCCGCCCTGACAGATCTGAACACTGAAGCTTTCTTT	CASSPALTDLNTEAFF
NA	NA	TRBJ1-5	TRBV7-2	TGTGCCAGCAGCTTGGAAGTAAGCAATCAGCCCCAGCATTTT	CASSLEVSNQPQHF
TRBD1	NA	TRBJ1-4	TRBV30	TGTGCCTGGAGTGTACAGGGGAACGGCATAGGATTTTTT	CAWSVQGNGIGFF
TRBD2	NA	TRBJ2-1	TRBV27	TGTGCCAGCAGTGGAGACTTAGCGGGAGCTTTTGATGAGCAGTTCTTC	CASSGDLAGAFDEQFF
NA	NA	TRBJ1-6	TRBV9	TGTGCCAGCAGTCGGACAGTAAATAATTCACCCCTCCACTTT	CASSRTVNNSPLHF
NA	NA	TRBJ1-2	TRBV3-1/TRBV3-2	TGTGCCAGCAGCCAAGCTGGCAGGTATGGCTACACCTTC	CASSQAGRYGYTF
NA	NA	TRBJ1-3	TRBV5-1	TGCGCCAGCAGCTTGGATACCTCCTTAAACACCATATATTTT	CASSLDTSLNTIYF
TRBD2	NA	TRBJ2-1	TRBV19	TGTGCCAGTAGTAGAACTAGCGGGAGAAGCGATGAGCAGTTCTTC	CASSRTSGRSDEQFF
NA	NA	TRBJ2-3	TRBV29-1	TGCAGCGTCACCGACGGTGCCACAGATACGCAGTATTTT	CSVTDGATDTQYF
TRBD2	NA	TRBJ2-1	TRBV7-2	TGTGCCAGCAGCTTAGGGGCTAGCGGGAGGGCTTTCTATGAGCAGTTCTTC	CASSLGASGRAFYEQFF
TRBD2	NA	TRBJ2-1	TRBV6-4	TGTGCCAGCAGTGAAACTAGCGGGAGTCTCGATGAGCAGTTCTTC	CASSETSGSLDEQFF
TRBD1	NA	TRBJ1-4	TRBV29-1	TGCAGCGTCCGGTCGGCAGGGGGCGAAAAACTGTTTTTT	CSVRSAGGEKLFF
TRBD1	once	TRBJ1-2	TRBV2	TGTGCCAGCAGTACGGGACAGGGGGCACAATCTCACACCTTC	CASSTGQGAQSHTF
TRBD2	NA	TRBJ2-5	TRBV18	TGTGCCAGCTCACCGGGACTAGCGGGAGTCGTGGAGACCCAGTACTTC	CASSPGLAGVVETQYF
NA	NA	TRBJ1-1	TRBV28	TGTGCCAGCAGTCCCAACCTCGAGATGAACACTGAAGCTTTCTTT	CASSPNLEMNTEAFF
NA	NA	TRBJ1-5	TRBV6-1	TGTGCCAGCAGTGAAGAGGGCAGGGGTAGCAATCAGCCCCAGCATTTT	CASSEEGRGSNQPQHF
TRBD1	NA	TRBJ1-2	TRBV28	TGTGCCAGCAGTTTAGGTATCCACTTCGGACAGGATGCTAACTATGGCTACACCTTC	CASSLGIHFGQDANYGYTF
NA	NA	TRBJ2-6	TRBV28	TGTGCCAGCAGCTTCCGCTCTGGGGCCAACGTCCTGACTTTC	CASSFRSGANVLTF
NA	NA	TRBJ1-1	TRBV5-3	TGTGCCAGAAGCTTGAGACCCCGTTTCCCAGGTCGATTAATGAACACTGAAGCTTTCTTT	CARSLRPRFPGRLMNTEAFF
NA	NA	TRBJ2-3	TRBV20-1	TGCAGTGCTAGTAAAGGGGTGGAGGCAGATACGCAGTATTTT	CSASKGVEADTQYF
NA	NA	TRBJ2-4	TRBV6-5	TGTGCCAGCACTCAGACGCCGGCCAAAAACATTCAGTACTTC	CASTQTPAKNIQYF
NA	NA	TRBJ1-1	TRBV25-1	TGTGCCAGCAGTGACCCATCCGCCGGGGTAATGAACACTGAAGCTTTCTTT	CASSDPSAGVMNTEAFF
TRBD2	NA	TRBJ2-3	TRBV6-1	TGTGCCAGCAGTGAAGGACTAGCGGCTAGCACAGATACGCAGTATTTT	CASSEGLAASTDTQYF
TRBD1	once	TRBJ1-1	TRBV19	TGTGCCAGTAGTACACAGGGGGATGGGACTGAAGCTTTCTTT	CASSTQGDGTEAFF
NA	NA	TRBJ1-3	TRBV2	TGTGCCAGCACCCAGGGGGGAAACACCATATATTTT	CASTQGGNTIYF
TRBD1	NA	TRBJ1-2	TRBV28	TGTGCCAGCAGTTCCCACCTAGGACAGGGGGCGAACTATGGCTACACCTTC	CASSSHLGQGANYGYTF
NA	NA	TRBJ2-7	TRBV6-2/TRBV6-3	TGTGCCACCAGTACCTTCGAACGAGCCGGGACTTCCTACGAGCAGTACTTC	CATSTFERAGTSYEQYF
NA	NA	TRBJ1-2	TRBV2	TGTGCCGGCGCGGGGTCCTCTGGCTACACCTTC	CAGAGSSGYTF
NA	NA	TRBJ1-2	TRBV19	TGTGCCAGTAGTTTCAGCCCGGCGGCAGTCTATGGCTACACCTTC	CASSFSPAAVYGYTF
TRBD2	NA	TRBJ2-1	TRBV7-2	TGTGCCAGCAGCGCCAGAGCGGGAGGGACTTACAATGAGCAGTTCTTC	CASSARAGGTYNEQFF
TRBD1	once	TRBJ2-1	TRBV9	TGTGCCAGCAGCGTACTGGACAGGGGGCTGAATGAGCAGTTCTTC	CASSVLDRGLNEQFF
NA	NA	TRBJ1-5	TRBV28	TGTGCCAGCAGTTTAACGACAGTTCATAGCAATCAGCCCCAGCATTTT	CASSLTTVHSNQPQHF
NA	NA	TRBJ1-6	TRBV9	TGTGCCAGCAGCGGAAAACAGGGAGATAATTCACCCCTCCACTTT	CASSGKQGDNSPLHF
NA	once	TRBJ2-6	TRBV28	TGTGCCAGCAGTTCCATCTCAGGGGCCGGGGCCAACGTCCTGACTTTC	CASSSISGAGANVLTF
NA	NA	TRBJ1-6	TRBV6-2/TRBV6-3	TGTGCCAGCAGTGCTCACCGACGGGAGCGCAATTCACCCCTCCACTTT	CASSAHRRERNSPLHF
NA	once	TRBJ2-1	TRBV24-1	TGTGCCACCAGTGATAGGACCGAGAACAATGAGCAGTTCTTC	CATSDRTENNEQFF
NA	NA	TRBJ1-1	TRBV11-3	TGTGCCTGGTTCCGGGGGGCGGAGGGAAGCACTGAAGCTTTCTTT	CAWFRGAEGSTEAFF
TRBD1	once	TRBJ1-4	TRBV7-9	TGTGCCAGCAGCTTACAGACAGGGACCGAAAAACTGTTTTTT	CASSLQTGTEKLFF
NA	NA	TRBJ2-7	TRBV5-6	TGTGCCAGCAGCTTCAGGGAGGCCCAGCGGGAGCAGTACTTC	CASSFREAQREQYF
NA	NA	TRBJ1-1	TRBV2	TGTGCCAGCAGTCAAGGGGTGAACACTGAAGCTTTCTTT	CASSQGVNTEAFF
NA	NA	TRBJ2-7	TRBV6-5	TGTGCCAGCAGCCAAGCACTTGGGACGGCCTACGAGCAGTACTTC	CASSQALGTAYEQYF
NA	NA	TRBJ2-4	TRBV7-2	TGTGCCAGCAGCTTATCTGCGAACAAAAACATTCAGTACTTC	CASSLSANKNIQYF
NA	NA	TRBJ1-2	TRBV10-3	TGTGCCATCAGTGAGCCAGGGGACTATGGCTACACCTTC	CAISEPGDYGYTF
NA	NA	TRBJ1-5	TRBV7-2	TGTGCCAGCAGCTTACGGACGGATCAGCCCCAGCATTTT	CASSLRTDQPQHF
NA	NA	TRBJ2-7	TRBV6-5	TGTGCCAGCAGTCTCTTACGTGGGAGCGAGCAGTACTTC	CASSLLRGSEQYF
TRBD1	NA	TRBJ1-1	TRBV16	TGTGCCAGCCGAAGCCCTGCAGGGGGCGAAGCTTTCTTT	CASRSPAGGEAFF
NA	NA	TRBJ1-6	TRBV5-5	TGTGCCAGCAGCTTCCGGGCCAATAATTCACCCCTCCACTTT	CASSFRANNSPLHF